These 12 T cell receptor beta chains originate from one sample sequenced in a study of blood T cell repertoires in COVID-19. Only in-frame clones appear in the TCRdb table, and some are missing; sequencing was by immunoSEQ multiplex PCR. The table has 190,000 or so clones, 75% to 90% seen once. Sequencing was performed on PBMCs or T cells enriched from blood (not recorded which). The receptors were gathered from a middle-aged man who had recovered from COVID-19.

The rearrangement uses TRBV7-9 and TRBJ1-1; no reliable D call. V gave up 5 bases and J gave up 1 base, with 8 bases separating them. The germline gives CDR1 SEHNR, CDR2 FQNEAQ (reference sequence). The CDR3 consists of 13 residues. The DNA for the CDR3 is TGTGCCAGCAGCCTCGCGGGGAACACTGAAGCTTTCTTT. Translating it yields CASSLAGNTEAFF.

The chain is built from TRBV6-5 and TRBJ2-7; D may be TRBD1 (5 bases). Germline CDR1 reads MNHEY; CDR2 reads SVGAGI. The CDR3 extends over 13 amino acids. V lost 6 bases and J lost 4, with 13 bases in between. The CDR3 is CASRQGGIYEQYF. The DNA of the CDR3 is TGTGCCAGCAGGCAGGGTGGGATTTACGAGCAGTACTTC.

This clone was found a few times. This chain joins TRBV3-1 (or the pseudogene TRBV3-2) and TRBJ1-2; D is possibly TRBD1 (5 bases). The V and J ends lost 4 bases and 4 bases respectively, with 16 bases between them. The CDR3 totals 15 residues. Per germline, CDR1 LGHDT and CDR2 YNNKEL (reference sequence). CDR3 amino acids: CASSPRQTSFYGYTF. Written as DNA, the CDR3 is TGTGCCAGCAGCCCACGACAGACCTCATTCTATGGCTACACCTTC.

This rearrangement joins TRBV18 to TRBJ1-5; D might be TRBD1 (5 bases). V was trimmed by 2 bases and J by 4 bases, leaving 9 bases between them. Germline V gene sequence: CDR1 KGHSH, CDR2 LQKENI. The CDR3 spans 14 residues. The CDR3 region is CASSPGNRNQPQHF. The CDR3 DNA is TGTGCCAGCTCACCAGGGAACAGGAATCAGCCCCAGCATTTT.

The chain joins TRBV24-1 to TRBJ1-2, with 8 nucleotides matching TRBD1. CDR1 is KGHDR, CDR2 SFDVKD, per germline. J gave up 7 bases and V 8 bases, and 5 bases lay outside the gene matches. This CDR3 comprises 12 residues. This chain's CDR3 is CATNQGAGGYTF. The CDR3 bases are TGTGCCACCAACCAGGGGGCGGGTGGCTACACCTTC.

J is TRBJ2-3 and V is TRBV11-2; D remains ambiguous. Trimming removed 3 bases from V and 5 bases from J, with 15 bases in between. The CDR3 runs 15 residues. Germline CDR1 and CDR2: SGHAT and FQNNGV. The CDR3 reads CASSFNFKVRDTQYF. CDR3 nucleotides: TGTGCCAGCAGCTTTAACTTTAAAGTGAGAGATACGCAGTATTTT.

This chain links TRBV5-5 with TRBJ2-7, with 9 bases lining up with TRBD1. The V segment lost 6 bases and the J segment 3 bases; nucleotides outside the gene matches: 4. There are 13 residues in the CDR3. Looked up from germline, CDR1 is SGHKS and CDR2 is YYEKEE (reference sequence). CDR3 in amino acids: CASKTGGHYEQYF. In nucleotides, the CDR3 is TGTGCCAGCAAGACAGGGGGTCACTACGAGCAGTACTTC.

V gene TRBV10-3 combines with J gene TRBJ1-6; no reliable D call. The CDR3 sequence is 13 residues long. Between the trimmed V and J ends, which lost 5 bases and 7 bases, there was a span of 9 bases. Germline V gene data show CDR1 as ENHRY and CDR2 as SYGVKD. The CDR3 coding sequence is TGTGCCATCAGTACTGACGGGAATTCACCCCTCCACTTT. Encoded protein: CAISTDGNSPLHF.

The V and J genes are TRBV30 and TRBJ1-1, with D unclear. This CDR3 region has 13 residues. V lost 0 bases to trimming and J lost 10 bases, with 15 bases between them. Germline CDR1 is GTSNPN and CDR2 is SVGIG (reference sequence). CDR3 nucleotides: TGTGCCTGGAGTGTAAACTCCGCCCGGGGAGCTTTCTTT. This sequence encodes CAWSVNSARGAFF.

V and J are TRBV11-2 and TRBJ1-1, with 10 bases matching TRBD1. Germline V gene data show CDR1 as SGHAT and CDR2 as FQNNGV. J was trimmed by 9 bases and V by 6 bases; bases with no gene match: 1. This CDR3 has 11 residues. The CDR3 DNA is TGTGCCAGCAGGGGACAGGGGAAAGCTTTCTTT. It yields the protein CASRGQGKAFF.

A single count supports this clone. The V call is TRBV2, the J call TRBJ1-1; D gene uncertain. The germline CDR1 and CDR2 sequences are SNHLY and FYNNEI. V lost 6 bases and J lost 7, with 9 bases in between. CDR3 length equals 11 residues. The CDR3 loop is CASRPRLEAFF. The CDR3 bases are TGTGCCAGCAGACCTAGACTTGAAGCTTTCTTT.

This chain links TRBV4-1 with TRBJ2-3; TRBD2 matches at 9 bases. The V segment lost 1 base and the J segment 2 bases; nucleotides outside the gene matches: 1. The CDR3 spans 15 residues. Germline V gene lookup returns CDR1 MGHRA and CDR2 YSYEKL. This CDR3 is CASSQGTSVTDTQYF. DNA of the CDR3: TGCGCCAGCAGCCAAGGGACTAGCGTCACAGATACGCAGTATTTT.